This T cell receptor (beta chain) emerged from a study of blood T cell repertoires in COVID-19. Study details: Samples of COVID-19 (acute and convalescent) were obtained from the United States, Italy and Spain. PBMCs, B-cell-depleted T cells, or T cells provided the cDNA or gDNA that made up the material.

Methods used by the authors: Cell counts per sample came from amplifying reference gene primers. Assay used: immunoSEQ multiplex PCR; TCRdb lists only in-frame clones, some missing. V, J and clone size are those of that table, while D and trimming were read from the DNA. Of some 80,000 clones listed, 75% to 95% are singletons. The sequence derives from a woman of 80 years or more with acute or convalescent COVID-19. The sequencing input was peripheral blood.

Here the CDR3 DNA reads TGCGCCAGCAGCCGGGACTACTCTGGAAACACCATATATTTT. It specifies CASSRDYSGNTIYF. V gene TRBV5-1 combines with J gene TRBJ1-3, with D perhaps TRBD1 (5 bases). From germline, CDR1 is SGHRS and CDR2 YFSETQ. The CDR3 totals 14 residues. The V and J ends lost 4 bases and 0 bases respectively, with 8 bases between them.